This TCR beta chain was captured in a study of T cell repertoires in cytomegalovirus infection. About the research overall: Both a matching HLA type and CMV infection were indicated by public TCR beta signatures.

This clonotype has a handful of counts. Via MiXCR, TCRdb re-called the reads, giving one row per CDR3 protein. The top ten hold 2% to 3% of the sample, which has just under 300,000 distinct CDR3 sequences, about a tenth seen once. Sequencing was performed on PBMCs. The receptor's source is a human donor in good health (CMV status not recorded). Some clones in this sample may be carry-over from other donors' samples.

CDR3: CASGQGPGAGGYTF. The CDR3 region has the DNA TGTGCCAGTGGACAGGGGCCGGGAGCAGGAGGCTACACCTTC. The rearrangement links TRBV19 to TRBJ1-2; 9 bases line up with TRBD1. V lost 8 bases and J lost 8; bases outside the gene matches: 12. The CDR3 has 14 amino acids. The germline CDR1 and CDR2 sequences are LNHDA and SQIVND (reference sequence).